This T cell receptor (beta chain) was sequenced for a study of spatial heterogeneity in lung cancer. At the level of the study: Alpha-chain detections were consistently fewer than beta-chain detections among the sequences. Overall study findings and caveats: At tumor resection, ubiquitous expanded TCRs were detected in blood more often than later.

Germline loops: CDR1 SQVTM, CDR2 ANQGSEA. V was clipped by 7 bases and J by 2 bases, with 16 bases between them. The CDR3 runs to 14 residues. This clonotype was recorded many times. The antigen is undetermined. Via MiXCR, TCRdb re-called the 5' RACE reads, giving one row per CDR3 protein. This table has about 42,000 distinct CDR3 sequences, approximately 7% appearing once. Time point described: sample taken at primary tumor resection. The study sequenced unsorted whole RNA from tumor, nontumor lung or frozen PBMC. Donation came from over 60 patients with untreated early-stage non-small cell lung cancer.

The specimen was PBMCs, collected at surgery. The chain recombines TRBV29-1 with TRBJ2-3; TRBD1 or TRBD2 may be the D gene (5 bases each). The clonotype comes from a female donor with early-stage non-small cell lung cancer. CDR3 in amino acids: CSAGTLLNTDTQYF. CDR3 DNA: TGCAGCGCTGGGACCCTCTTAAACACAGATACGCAGTATTTT.